The source of this TCR beta chain is a study of T cell responses to AZD1222 COVID-19 vaccine. Clones were read by immunoSEQ multiplex PCR, and TCRdb kept only the in-frame ones, dropping some. This sample has roughly 190,000 clones, with under 95% found just once. CDR1 and CDR2 from the germline V gene are MDHEN and SYDVKM. V gave up 3 bases and J gave up 0 bases; unmatched junction bases: 11. This CDR3 has 18 residues. This clone came up once. The chain has TRBV28 and TRBJ2-3, with 8 nucleotides matching TRBD2. The material was peripheral blood, obtained on day 0 of AZD1222 vaccination. This clonotype originated in an adult in good health. The CDR3 reads CASSFPPRTSYSTDTQYF. The CDR3, as DNA: TGTGCCAGCAGTTTCCCCCCCCGGACTAGCTATAGCACAGATACGCAGTATTTT.